Following are 32 T cell receptor beta chains from one sample sequenced in a study of cytomegalovirus exposure and HLA in healthy donors. PCR was performed using 60 Vbeta and 13 Jbeta primers. Data came from immunoSEQ multiplex PCR; TCRdb stores just in-frame clones and leaves some out. The table records 100,000 to 120,000 clones, roughly three quarters of them present only once. Sequenced sample: PBMCs. The receptor source for this set is a man aged 25 to 45 in good health and CMV-seropositive.

V and J are TRBV27 and TRBJ2-5; 8 positions agree with TRBD1. Germline V gene data show CDR1 as MNHEY and CDR2 as SMNVEV (reference sequence). Trimming cost V 9 bases and J 4 bases; bases outside gene matches: 7. The CDR3 spans 13 residues. The CDR3 sequence: CARGWTGIETQYF. CDR3 sequence (DNA): TGTGCCAGAGGATGGACAGGGATAGAGACCCAGTACTTC.

The CDR3 DNA sequence: TGTGCCAGCGCGACAGGCCACACAGATACGCAGTATTTT. This codes for CASATGHTDTQYF. The chain combines TRBV6-1 with TRBJ2-3; D possibly corresponds to TRBD1 (6 bases). Germline CDR1 and CDR2: MNHNS and SASEGT. CDR3 length: 13 amino acids. Trimming took 8 bases from V and 2 from J, leaving 11 bases between them.

The V gene is TRBV5-1, the J gene TRBJ2-5, with 16 bases fitting TRBD2. This CDR3 comprises 19 residues. Germline V gives CDR1 SGHRS, CDR2 YFSETQ. The V gene end was trimmed by 0 bases and the J gene end by 2 bases; junction bases not matched to a gene: 7. The CDR3 protein is CASSLEGTSGGVRQETQYF. The CDR3 DNA is TGCGCCAGCAGCTTGGAGGGGACTAGCGGGGGGGTTCGACAAGAGACCCAGTACTTC.

This chain connects TRBV9 to TRBJ2-3, with 15 bases matching TRBD2. The junction had 8 bases not matched to a gene; V was cut back by 1 base and J by 8 bases. From germline, CDR1 is SGDLS and CDR2 YYNGEE. The CDR3 contains 17 residues. The CDR3 protein is CASSVRGTSGGSGTQYF. In nucleotides, the CDR3 is TGTGCCAGCAGCGTAAGGGGGACTAGCGGGGGGTCTGGTACGCAGTATTTT.

This clone occurred a few times. This chain links TRBV11-3 with TRBJ2-5, with TRBD1 as a possible D gene (6 bases). CDR1 is SGHNT, CDR2 YENEEA, per germline. Trimming took off 6 bases at V and 0 bases at J, with 17 bases between the two ends. This CDR3 contains 16 residues. CDR3 coding DNA: TGTGCCAGCAGTCCCTATGGGGCAGGGGACCAAGAGACCCAGTACTTC. Its protein is CASSPYGAGDQETQYF.

This chain joins TRBV5-6 and TRBJ2-5; 8 bases map to TRBD1. Germline CDR1 SGHDT, CDR2 YYEEEE. V lost 4 bases to trimming and J lost 7 bases; unmatched junction nucleotides: 6. The CDR3 is 13 residues long. The CDR3 DNA reads as TGTGCCAGCAGCCGTGGGACAGGTTCGACCCAGTACTTC. Encoded protein: CASSRGTGSTQYF.

The chain is built from TRBV30 and TRBJ1-6; D ambiguous. This CDR3 region has 15 residues. Deletions cut 5 bases from V and 6 bases from J, with 17 bases between. Germline V gene lookup returns CDR1 GTSNPN and CDR2 SVGIG (reference sequence). CDR3 region: CAWVHKSAFNSPLHF. The CDR3 DNA follows: TGTGCCTGGGTACATAAATCCGCTTTTAATTCACCCCTCCACTTT.

This clone was detected only once. This chain connects TRBV29-1 to TRBJ1-2; 9 nucleotides agree with TRBD1. The CDR3 has 14 residues. V dropped 7 bases and J dropped 5; count of bases not matched to a gene: 11. Germline CDR1 and CDR2: SQVTM and ANQGSEA. The CDR3 region is CSGAPETGGYGYTF. The CDR3 nucleotides read TGCAGCGGCGCGCCAGAGACAGGGGGGTATGGCTACACCTTC.

The chain uses TRBV7-9 and TRBJ2-3, with D perhaps TRBD1 (6 bases). The V gene lost 3 bases and the J gene lost 1 base, with 17 bases spanning the gap. Germline CDR1 SEHNR, CDR2 FQNEAQ (reference sequence). This CDR3 spans 17 amino acids. The CDR3 sequence is CASSLNTGNARTDTQYF. The CDR3 DNA is TGTGCCAGCAGCTTGAACACAGGGAACGCACGCACAGATACGCAGTATTTT.

The chain links TRBV28 to TRBJ2-3, with TRBD2 matching 8 bases. The CDR3 consists of 15 residues. The ends lost 4 bases at V and 4 bases at J; junction bases unmatched: 7. Germline assignment: CDR1 MDHEN and CDR2 SYDVKM. DNA of the CDR3: TGTGCCAGCAGTTGGGACGGGGGGGCCGCAGATACGCAGTATTTT. This codes for CASSWDGGAADTQYF.

The chain employs TRBV4-2 and TRBJ2-5; D remains ambiguous. Germline values: CDR1 LGHNA, CDR2 YNFKEQ. Trimming cost V 0 bases and J 4 bases, with 6 bases left between them. The CDR3 spans 13 residues. The CDR3 protein is CASSQDIRETQYF. The CDR3 DNA reads TGTGCCAGCAGCCAAGATATCAGAGAGACCCAGTACTTC.

Only one count was recorded for this clone. V usage is TRBV15 and J usage is TRBJ1-5, with 9 bases fitting TRBD1. V trimming: 0 bases; J trimming: 8 bases; junction bases outside the gene matches: 5. The length of the CDR3 is 15 residues. Germline loops: CDR1 LNHNV, CDR2 YYDKDF (reference sequence). The CDR3 nucleotides are TGTGCCACCAGCAGAGATTTGGGGACAGGGAAGCCCCAGCATTTT. The encoded protein is CATSRDLGTGKPQHF.

The CDR3 region is CASRRGDEKLFF. Here the CDR3 DNA reads TGTGCCAGCAGGCGGGGAGATGAAAAACTGTTTTTT. The rearrangement uses TRBV2 and TRBJ1-4; D gene unclear. CDR1 is SNHLY and CDR2 is FYNNEI in the germline V gene. This CDR3 region has 12 residues. V shed 6 bases and J shed 6 bases, with 8 bases lying between them.

The chain links TRBV7-9 to TRBJ2-2; D ambiguous. The V and J ends lost 4 bases and 8 bases respectively, with 5 bases between them. Germline values: CDR1 SEHNR, CDR2 FQNEAQ (reference sequence). The CDR3 sequence is 11 residues long. The CDR3 loop reads CASSSSGELFF. CDR3 sequence (DNA): TGTGCCAGCAGCTCCTCTGGGGAGCTGTTTTTT.

V usage is TRBV19 and J usage is TRBJ2-1, with D maybe TRBD2 (5 bases). From germline, CDR1 is LNHDA and CDR2 SQIVND (reference sequence). This CDR3 has 12 amino acids. With 2 bases removed from V and 10 bases from J, the gap between germline ends came to 9 bases. CDR3 amino acids: CASSITASEQFF. In DNA form, the CDR3 reads TGTGCCAGTAGTATAACGGCTAGCGAGCAGTTCTTC. Variable domain in full (rest from reference TRBV19 and TRBJ2-1): DGGITQSPKYLFRKEGQNVTLSCEQNLNHDAMYWYRQDPGQGLRLIYYSQIVNDFQKGDIAEGYSVSREKKESFPLTVTSAQKNPTAFYLCASSITASEQFFGPGTRLTVL.

The V and J genes are TRBV5-8 and TRBJ1-5; weak D call: TRBD1 (5 bases). The CDR3 has 14 residues. The germline V gene has CDR1 SGHTS and CDR2 YDEGEE. Trimming shortened V by 2 bases and J by 4 bases, and 10 bases separated the two germline ends. The CDR3 protein is CASSLRQTNQPQHF. CDR3 bases: TGTGCCAGCAGCTTACGACAGACAAATCAGCCCCAGCATTTT.

The V call is TRBV5-5, the J call TRBJ1-1, with 8 bases fitting TRBD1. The germline V gene encodes CDR1 SGHKS and CDR2 YYEKEE (reference sequence). The CDR3 sequence is 14 residues long. Unmatched junction bases numbered 2, after V lost 1 base and J lost 3 bases. Here the CDR3 DNA reads TGTGCCAGCAGCTTGACAGGGGGACACACTGAAGCTTTCTTT. It codes for CASSLTGGHTEAFF.

The chain employs TRBV10-3 and TRBJ1-2; D call uncertain. The CDR3 length is 12 residues. The germline V and J ends were trimmed by 9 bases and 3 bases, with 11 bases remaining between them. Germline V gene lookup returns CDR1 ENHRY and CDR2 SYGVKD. CDR3 nucleotide sequence: TGTGCCATTTATAGCCGGGACTATGGCTACACCTTC. Amino acids: CAIYSRDYGYTF.

This clone was recorded once. This chain links TRBV2 with TRBJ2-5, with a possible D match to TRBD2 (6 bases). Trimming took 4 bases from V and 4 from J, leaving 10 bases between them. Germline CDR1 is SNHLY and CDR2 is FYNNEI. This CDR3 has 13 residues. DNA for the CDR3: TGTGCCAGCAGTGGGTGGCGGGGAGAGACCCAGTACTTC. Protein sequence: CASSGWRGETQYF.

This chain uses TRBV7-9 with TRBJ2-5; the D gene is possibly TRBD2 (5 bases). Germline CDR1 and CDR2: SEHNR and FQNEAQ (reference sequence). The CDR3 is 13 amino acids. The germline V and J ends were trimmed by 5 bases and 5 bases, with 12 bases remaining between them. The CDR3 loop is CASSLSSPETQYF. The CDR3 nucleotides are TGTGCCAGCAGCCTCTCTAGCCCCGAGACCCAGTACTTC.

The chain joins TRBV10-3 to TRBJ2-1, with 7 nucleotides matching TRBD1. V lost 2 bases to trimming and J lost 6 bases; unmatched junction nucleotides: 4. The CDR3 is 14 amino acids. CDR1 ENHRY and CDR2 SYGVKD come from the germline V gene. The DNA of the CDR3 is TGTGCCATCAGTGAGGAGACAGGGTTCAATGAGCAGTTCTTC. It translates to CAISEETGFNEQFF.

This clone was seen just once. This same CDR3 is encoded by further DNA sequences in the sample. CDR3 coding DNA: TGCGCCAGCAGCTTAGGGGCAGGGAGGGCCTACGAGCAGTACTTC. Translating it yields CASSLGAGRAYEQYF. V gene TRBV5-1 combines with J gene TRBJ2-7; 7 nucleotides match TRBD2. The germline gives CDR1 SGHRS, CDR2 YFSETQ. The CDR3 consists of 15 residues. Trimming cost V 2 bases and J 2 bases; bases outside gene matches: 7. The full variable domain, completed using reference TRBV5-1 and TRBJ2-7, is KAGVTQTPRYLIKTRGQQVTLSCSPISGHRSVSWYQQTPGQGLQFLFEYFSETQRNKGNFPGRFSGRQFSNSRSEMNVSTLELGDSALYLCASSLGAGRAYEQYFGPGTRLTVT.

The chain carries TRBV18 and TRBJ2-5, with D perhaps matching TRBD1 (6 bases). V gave up 3 bases and J gave up 3 bases, with 14 bases separating them. CDR1 is KGHSH and CDR2 is LQKENI in the germline V gene. This CDR3 is built from 15 residues. The CDR3 is CASSPETGTEETQYF. The CDR3 DNA reads TGTGCCAGCTCACCTGAGACAGGTACCGAAGAGACCCAGTACTTC. The full variable domain, completed using reference TRBV18 and TRBJ2-5, is NAGVMQNPRHLVRRRGQEARLRCSPMKGHSHVYWYRQLPEEGLKFMVYLQKENIIDESGMPKERFSAEFPKEGPSILRIQQVVRGDSAAYFCASSPETGTEETQYFGPGTRLLVL.

This clone was counted a few times. The chain recombines TRBV4-2 with TRBJ1-3; 8 nucleotides line up with TRBD1. CDR1 is LGHNA and CDR2 is YNFKEQ in the germline V gene. There are 16 residues in the CDR3. The junction had 4 bases not matched to a gene; V was cut back by 3 bases and J by 0 bases. The DNA of the CDR3 is TGTGCCAGCAGCCATGCCACAGGGGGCTCTGGAAACACCATATATTTT. The encoded protein is CASSHATGGSGNTIYF.

The chain carries TRBV5-1 and TRBJ2-3; 9 bases line up with TRBD1. The CDR3 has 15 amino acids. Germline V gene lookup returns CDR1 SGHRS and CDR2 YFSETQ. The junction had 4 bases not matched to a gene; V was cut back by 1 base and J by 4 bases. The CDR3 sequence: CASSLSGQGPDTQYF. CDR3 nucleotide sequence: TGCGCCAGCAGCTTGTCGGGACAGGGTCCAGATACGCAGTATTTT.

The chain combines TRBV5-1 with TRBJ2-5; 9 bases match TRBD1. The end of the DNA aligns better with TRBJ2-7, so the J call may be wrong. From germline, CDR1 is SGHRS and CDR2 YFSETQ. The length of the CDR3 is 16 residues. The CDR3 nucleotides read TGCGCCAGCAGCAAGACCGGGACAGGGCATTCAAACGAGCAGTACTTC. Its translation: CASSKTGTGHSNEQYF.

J is TRBJ2-7 and V is TRBV5-4; D perhaps matches TRBD2 (6 bases). The germline V and J ends were trimmed by 4 bases and 6 bases, with 11 bases remaining between them. CDR1 is SGHNT, CDR2 YYREEE, per germline (reference sequence). The CDR3 loop spans 12 amino acids. For the CDR3, the DNA is TGTGCCAGCAGCGTACTGGGGGGCGAGCAGTACTTC. Amino acid sequence: CASSVLGGEQYF.

This clone has a handful of counts. The chain links TRBV10-2 to TRBJ1-6, with a weak D call TRBD1 (6 bases). The V and J ends lost 2 bases and 14 bases respectively, with 13 bases between them. Germline values: CDR1 WSHSY, CDR2 SAAADI. The CDR3 runs to 13 residues. In DNA, the CDR3 is TGCGCCAGCAGTGAGGACAGGCCCAGCACCCTCCACTTT. This sequence encodes CASSEDRPSTLHF.

This rearrangement joins TRBV7-3 to TRBJ2-1, with TRBD2 matching over 11 bases. This CDR3 contains 17 residues. Per germline, CDR1 SGHTA and CDR2 FQGTGA. The ends lost 4 bases at V and 0 bases at J; junction bases unmatched: 5. CDR3 in amino acids: CASSSGLAGSSYNEQFF. In DNA form, the CDR3 reads TGTGCCAGCAGCTCAGGACTAGCGGGTAGCTCCTACAATGAGCAGTTCTTC.

The rearrangement joins TRBV5-4 to TRBJ1-2; TRBD1 is a possible D gene (6 bases). The CDR3 is 14 residues long. Germline-derived CDR1 and CDR2 are SGHNT and YYREEE (reference sequence). The V gene lost 4 bases and the J gene lost 2 bases, with 12 bases spanning the gap. CDR3 nucleotides: TGTGCCAGCAGCCCCCAGGGGTTGAACTATGGCTACACCTTC. Its translation: CASSPQGLNYGYTF.

This chain links TRBV5-1 with TRBJ2-7; perhaps TRBD2 as D (6 bases). The CDR3 is made up of 13 amino acids. CDR1 SGHRS and CDR2 YFSETQ come from the germline V gene. The ends were cut back, 2 bases at V and 6 bases at J, with 12 bases in the middle. The CDR3 is CASSFAGRSEQYF. In DNA, the CDR3 is TGCGCCAGCAGCTTCGCAGGGAGGAGCGAGCAGTACTTC.

The rearrangement links TRBV15 to TRBJ1-1, with 7 nucleotides matching TRBD1. J was trimmed by 6 bases and V by 2 bases; bases with no gene match: 9. The germline gives CDR1 LNHNV, CDR2 YYDKDF (reference sequence). This CDR3 is 15 amino acids long. The CDR3 here is CATSRRTGELAEAFF. In nucleotides, the CDR3 is TGTGCCACCAGCAGACGCACAGGGGAATTGGCTGAAGCTTTCTTT.